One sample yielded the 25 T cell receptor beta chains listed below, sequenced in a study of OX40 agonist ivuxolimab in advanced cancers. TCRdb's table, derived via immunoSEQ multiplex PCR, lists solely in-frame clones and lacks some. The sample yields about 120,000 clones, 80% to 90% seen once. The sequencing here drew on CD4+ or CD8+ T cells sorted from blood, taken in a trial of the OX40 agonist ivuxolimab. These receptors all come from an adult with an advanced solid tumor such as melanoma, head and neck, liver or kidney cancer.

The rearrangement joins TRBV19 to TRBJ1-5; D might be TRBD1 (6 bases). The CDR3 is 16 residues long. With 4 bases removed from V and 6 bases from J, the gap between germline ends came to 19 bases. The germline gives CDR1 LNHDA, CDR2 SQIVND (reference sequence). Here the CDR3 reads CASSTAASGGIQPQHF. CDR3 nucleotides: TGTGCCAGTAGTACCGCGGCTAGCGGGGGCATTCAGCCCCAGCATTTT.

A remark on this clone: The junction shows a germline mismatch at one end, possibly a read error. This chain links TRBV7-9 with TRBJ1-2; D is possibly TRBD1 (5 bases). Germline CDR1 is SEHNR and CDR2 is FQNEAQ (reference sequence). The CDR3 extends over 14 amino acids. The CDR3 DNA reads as TGTGCCAGCAGCTATCGATCTACCGGGACGGCGAATGCCTTC. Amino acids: CASSYRSTGTANAF.

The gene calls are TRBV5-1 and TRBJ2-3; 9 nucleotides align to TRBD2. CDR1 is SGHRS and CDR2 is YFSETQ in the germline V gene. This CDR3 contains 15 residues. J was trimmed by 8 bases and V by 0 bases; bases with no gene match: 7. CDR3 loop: CASSLEISGGVTQYF. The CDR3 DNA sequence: TGCGCCAGCAGCTTGGAAATTAGCGGGGGCGTTACGCAGTATTTT.

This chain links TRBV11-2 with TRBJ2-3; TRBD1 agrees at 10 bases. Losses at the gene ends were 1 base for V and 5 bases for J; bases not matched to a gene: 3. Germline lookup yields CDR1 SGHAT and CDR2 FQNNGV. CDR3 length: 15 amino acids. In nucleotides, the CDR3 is TGTGCCAGCAGCTTAGGACAGGGGGCGGGAGATACGCAGTATTTT. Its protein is CASSLGQGAGDTQYF. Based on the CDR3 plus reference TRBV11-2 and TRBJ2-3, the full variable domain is EAGVAQSPRYKIIEKRQSVAFWCNPISGHATLYWYQQILGQGPKLLIQFQNNGVVDDSQLPKDRFSAERLKGVDSTLKIQPAKLEDSAVYLCASSLGQGAGDTQYFGPGTRLTVL.

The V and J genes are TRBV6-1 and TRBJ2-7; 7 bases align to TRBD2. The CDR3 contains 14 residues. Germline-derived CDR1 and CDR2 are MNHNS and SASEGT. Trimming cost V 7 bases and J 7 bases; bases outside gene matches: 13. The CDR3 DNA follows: TGTGCCAGCAACCCCCCGGGGGGACTGGGAGAGCAGTACTTC. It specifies CASNPPGGLGEQYF.

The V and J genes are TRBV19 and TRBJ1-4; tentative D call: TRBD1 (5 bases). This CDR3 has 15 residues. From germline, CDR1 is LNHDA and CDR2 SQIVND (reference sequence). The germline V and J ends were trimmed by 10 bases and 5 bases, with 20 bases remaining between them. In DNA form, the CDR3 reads TGTGCCACGAAGGAGGAATGGGCAGGGAATGAAAAACTGTTTTTT. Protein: CATKEEWAGNEKLFF.

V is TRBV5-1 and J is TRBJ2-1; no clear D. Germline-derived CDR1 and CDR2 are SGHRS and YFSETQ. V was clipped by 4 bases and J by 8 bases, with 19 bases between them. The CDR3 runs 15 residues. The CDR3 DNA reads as TGCGCCAGCAGCCCAGATAGTCCTCCGGCCGATGAGCAGTTCTTC. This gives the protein CASSPDSPPADEQFF.

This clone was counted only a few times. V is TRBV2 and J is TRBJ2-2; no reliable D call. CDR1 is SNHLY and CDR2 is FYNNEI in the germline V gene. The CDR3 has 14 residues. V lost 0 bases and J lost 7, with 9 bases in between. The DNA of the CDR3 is TGTGCCAGCAGTGAAGCGCCCGCTTTCGGGGAGCTGTTTTTT. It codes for CASSEAPAFGELFF.

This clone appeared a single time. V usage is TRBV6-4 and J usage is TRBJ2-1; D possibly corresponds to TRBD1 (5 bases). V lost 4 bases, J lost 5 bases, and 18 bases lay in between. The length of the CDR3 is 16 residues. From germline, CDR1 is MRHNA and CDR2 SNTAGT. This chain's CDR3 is CASSGQQVGINNEQFF. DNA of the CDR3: TGTGCCAGCAGTGGTCAACAGGTGGGGATAAACAATGAGCAGTTCTTC.

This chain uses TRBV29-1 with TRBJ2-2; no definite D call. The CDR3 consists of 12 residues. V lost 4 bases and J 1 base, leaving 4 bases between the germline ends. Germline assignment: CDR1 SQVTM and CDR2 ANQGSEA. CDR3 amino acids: CSVVQNTGELFF. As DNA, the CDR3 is TGCAGCGTTGTTCAGAACACCGGGGAGCTGTTTTTT.

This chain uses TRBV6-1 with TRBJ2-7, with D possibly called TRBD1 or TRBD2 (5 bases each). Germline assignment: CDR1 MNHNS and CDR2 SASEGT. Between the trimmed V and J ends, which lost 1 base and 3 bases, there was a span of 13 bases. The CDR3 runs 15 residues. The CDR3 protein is CASSEVLDSIYEQYF. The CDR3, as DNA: TGTGCCAGCAGTGAAGTACTAGACAGCATCTACGAGCAGTACTTC.

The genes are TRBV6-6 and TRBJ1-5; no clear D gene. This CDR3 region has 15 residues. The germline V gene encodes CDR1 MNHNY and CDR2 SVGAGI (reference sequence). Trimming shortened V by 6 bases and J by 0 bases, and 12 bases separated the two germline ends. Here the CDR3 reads CASRGKPHSNQPQHF. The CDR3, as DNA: TGTGCCAGCAGGGGAAAGCCTCATAGCAATCAGCCCCAGCATTTT.

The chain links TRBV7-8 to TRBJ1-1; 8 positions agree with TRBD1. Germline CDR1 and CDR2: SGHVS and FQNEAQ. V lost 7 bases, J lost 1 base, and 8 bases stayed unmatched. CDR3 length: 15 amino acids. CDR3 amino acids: CASKVTGDRNTEAFF. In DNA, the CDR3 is TGTGCCAGCAAGGTGACAGGGGATCGGAACACTGAAGCTTTCTTT.

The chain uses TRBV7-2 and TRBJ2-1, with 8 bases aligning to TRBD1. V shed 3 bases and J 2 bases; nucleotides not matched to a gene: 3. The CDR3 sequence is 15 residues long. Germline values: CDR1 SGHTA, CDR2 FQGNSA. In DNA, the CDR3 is TGTGCCAGCAGCTTGGGACAGGCCGCCTACAATGAGCAGTTCTTC. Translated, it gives CASSLGQAAYNEQFF.

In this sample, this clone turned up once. Here the CDR3 reads CASNPRGDANTEAFF. The CDR3 nucleotides read TGCGCCAGCAATCCCCGGGGGGACGCGAACACTGAAGCTTTCTTT. V gene TRBV5-1 combines with J gene TRBJ1-1; possibly TRBD1 for D (5 bases). The germline CDR1 and CDR2 sequences are SGHRS and YFSETQ. V was shortened by 6 bases and J by 1 base, with 16 bases between the two germline ends. There are 15 residues in the CDR3. Combining the CDR3 with reference TRBV5-1 and TRBJ1-1 gives the whole variable domain KAGVTQTPRYLIKTRGQQVTLSCSPISGHRSVSWYQQTPGQGLQFLFEYFSETQRNKGNFPGRFSGRQFSNSRSEMNVSTLELGDSALYLCASNPRGDANTEAFFGQGTRLTVV.

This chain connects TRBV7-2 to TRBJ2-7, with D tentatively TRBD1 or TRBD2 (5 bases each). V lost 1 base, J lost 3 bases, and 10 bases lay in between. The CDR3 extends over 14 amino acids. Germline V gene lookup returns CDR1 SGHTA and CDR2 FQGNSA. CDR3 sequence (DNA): TGTGCCAGCAGCTTAGGAGGGGCAGTCTACGAGCAGTACTTC. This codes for CASSLGGAVYEQYF.

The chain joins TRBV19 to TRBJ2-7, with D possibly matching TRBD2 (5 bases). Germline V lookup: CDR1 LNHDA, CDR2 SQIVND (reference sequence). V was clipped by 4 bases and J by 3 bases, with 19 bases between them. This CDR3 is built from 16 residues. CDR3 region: CASSTLPEGNVYEQYF. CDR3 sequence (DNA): TGTGCCAGTAGTACCCTCCCCGAGGGAAACGTCTACGAGCAGTACTTC.

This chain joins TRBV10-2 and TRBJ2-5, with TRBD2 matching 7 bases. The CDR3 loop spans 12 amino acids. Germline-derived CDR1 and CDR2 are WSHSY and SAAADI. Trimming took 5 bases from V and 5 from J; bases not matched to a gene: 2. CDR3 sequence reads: CASSSGGETQYF. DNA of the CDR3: TGCGCCAGCAGTTCGGGGGGTGAGACCCAGTACTTC.

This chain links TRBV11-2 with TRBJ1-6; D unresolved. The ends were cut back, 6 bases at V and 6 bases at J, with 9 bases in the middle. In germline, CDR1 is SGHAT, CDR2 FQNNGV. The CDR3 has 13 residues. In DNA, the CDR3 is TGTGCCAGCAGTCCCAGCGGTAATTCACCCCTCCACTTT. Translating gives CASSPSGNSPLHF.

The CDR3 sequence is CASSKKGGRTGGDPSSTEAFF. In nucleotides, the CDR3 is TGTGCCAGCAGCAAAAAAGGGGGGAGAACAGGGGGCGACCCAAGTAGCACTGAAGCTTTCTTT. The V and J genes are TRBV21-1 and TRBJ1-1; the table's D call, TRBD1, was not checked against the DNA. TRBV21-1 counts as a pseudogene. This CDR3 contains 21 residues.

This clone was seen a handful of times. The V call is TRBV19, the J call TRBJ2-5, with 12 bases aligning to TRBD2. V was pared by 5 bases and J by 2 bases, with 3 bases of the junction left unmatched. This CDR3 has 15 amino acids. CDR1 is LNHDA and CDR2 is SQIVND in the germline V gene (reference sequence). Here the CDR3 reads CASSATSGGQETQYF. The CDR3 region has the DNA TGTGCCAGTAGTGCCACTAGCGGGGGGCAAGAGACCCAGTACTTC.

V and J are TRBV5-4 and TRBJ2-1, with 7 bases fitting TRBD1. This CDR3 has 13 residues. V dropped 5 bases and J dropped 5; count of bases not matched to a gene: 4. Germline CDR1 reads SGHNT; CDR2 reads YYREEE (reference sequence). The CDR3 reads CASRRQGNNEQFF. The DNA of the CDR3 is TGTGCCAGCAGACGACAGGGAAACAATGAGCAGTTCTTC. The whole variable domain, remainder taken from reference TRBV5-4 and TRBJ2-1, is ETGVTQSPTHLIKTRGQQVTLRCSSQSGHNTVSWYQQALGQGPQFIFQYYREEENGRGNFPPRFSGLQFPNYSSELNVNALELDDSALYLCASRRQGNNEQFFGPGTRLTVL.

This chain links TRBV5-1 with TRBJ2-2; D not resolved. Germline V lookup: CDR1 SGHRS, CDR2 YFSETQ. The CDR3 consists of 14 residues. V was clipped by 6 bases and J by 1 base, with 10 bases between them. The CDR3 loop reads CASNPQLNTGELFF. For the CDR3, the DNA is TGCGCCAGCAACCCGCAACTGAACACCGGGGAGCTGTTTTTT.

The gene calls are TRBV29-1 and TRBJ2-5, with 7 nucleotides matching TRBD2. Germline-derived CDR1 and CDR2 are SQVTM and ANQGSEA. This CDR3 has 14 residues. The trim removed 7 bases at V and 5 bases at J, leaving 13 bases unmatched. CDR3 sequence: CSALPDVGGETQYF. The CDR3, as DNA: TGCAGCGCGCTCCCCGACGTGGGGGGGGAGACCCAGTACTTC.

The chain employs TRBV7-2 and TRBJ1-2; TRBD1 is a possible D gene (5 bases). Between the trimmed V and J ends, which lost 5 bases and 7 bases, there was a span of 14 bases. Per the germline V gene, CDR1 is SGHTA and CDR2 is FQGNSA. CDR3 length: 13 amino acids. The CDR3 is CASSTLGGSGYTF. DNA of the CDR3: TGTGCCAGCAGCACTCTCGGGGGATCTGGCTACACCTTC.